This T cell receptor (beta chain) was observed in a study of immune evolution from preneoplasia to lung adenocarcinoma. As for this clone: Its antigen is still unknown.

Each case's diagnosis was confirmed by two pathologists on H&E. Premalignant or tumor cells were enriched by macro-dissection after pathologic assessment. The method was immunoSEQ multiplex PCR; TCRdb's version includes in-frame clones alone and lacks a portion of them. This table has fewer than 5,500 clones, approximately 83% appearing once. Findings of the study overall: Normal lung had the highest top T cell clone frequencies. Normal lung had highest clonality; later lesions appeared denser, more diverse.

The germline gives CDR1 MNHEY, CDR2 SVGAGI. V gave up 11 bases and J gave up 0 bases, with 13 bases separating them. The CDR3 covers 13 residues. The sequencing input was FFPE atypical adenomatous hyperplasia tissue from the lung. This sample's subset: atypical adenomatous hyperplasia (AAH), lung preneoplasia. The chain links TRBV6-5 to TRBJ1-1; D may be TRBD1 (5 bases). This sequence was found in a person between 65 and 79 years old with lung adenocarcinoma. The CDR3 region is CAASRDVNTEAFF. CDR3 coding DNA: TGTGCCGCCTCGAGGGACGTGAACACTGAAGCTTTCTTT.